Listed below are T cell receptor beta chains from one sample, sequenced in a study of breast tumors, draining lymph nodes, adjacent tissues. In TCRdb, the multiplex PCR reads were re-called with MiXCR into one record per CDR3 protein. The sample has 84,000 or so distinct CDR3 sequences, roughly 28% seen once; the top ten hold 8% to 9%. Sequencing used axillary lymph node tissue. The receptor set was obtained from a female donor with breast cancer. Some clones in this sample may be carry-over from other donors' samples. The CDR3 runs from the conserved cysteine through the conserved F or W. D genes are given only for firm matches. Clone size is not always given. Where it is, it says once, few, many or a class for expanded clones.

TGTGCCAGTAGTATGGGGGTCCTCGGAGGCTACGAGCAGTACTTC,CASSMGVLGGYEQYF,TRBV19,TRBJ2-7,many,NA
TGTGCCAGCAGAGCTGCGGACACTGATACGCAGTATTTT,CASRAADTDTQYF,TRBV28,TRBJ2-3,many,NA
TGTGCCAGCAGCCTTTCCTGGCGGGTGAACACTGAAGCTTTCTTT,CASSLSWRVNTEAFF,TRBV4-2,TRBJ1-1,NA,NA
TGTGCCTGGAGGGACAGGGGGCTCAATGAGCAGTTCTTC,CAWRDRGLNEQFF,TRBV30,TRBJ2-1,many,TRBD1
TGTGCCAGCAGCCCAGGGCGGGGGGAAAAACTGTTTTTT,CASSPGRGEKLFF,TRBV6-5,TRBJ1-4,many,NA
TGTGCGACGGTTGGATTAATGAGCTATGGCTACACCTTC,CATVGLMSYGYTF,TRBV6-1,TRBJ1-2,many,NA
TGTGCCAGCAGCTTATCGACTAGCACAGACACGCAGCATTTT,CASSLSTSTDTQHF,TRBV7-2,TRBJ1-5,NA,NA
NA,CTSVPETGTSGREVFNEQFF,TRBV7-5,TRBJ2-1,once,NA
TGTGCCAGCAGCCACGGACTAGCGGGAGAAAATGAGCAGTTCTTC,CASSHGLAGENEQFF,TRBV3-1,TRBJ2-1,NA,TRBD2
TGTGCCAGCAGCCTAGAAGGGGGTAGCTTGCCGATCTATGGCTACACCTTC,CASSLEGGSLPIYGYTF,TRBV4-2,TRBJ1-2,many,NA
TGTGCCAGCAGTGCTCGCGGGACAGCTGGAAACACCATATATTTT,CASSARGTAGNTIYF,TRBV25-1,TRBJ1-3,NA,TRBD1